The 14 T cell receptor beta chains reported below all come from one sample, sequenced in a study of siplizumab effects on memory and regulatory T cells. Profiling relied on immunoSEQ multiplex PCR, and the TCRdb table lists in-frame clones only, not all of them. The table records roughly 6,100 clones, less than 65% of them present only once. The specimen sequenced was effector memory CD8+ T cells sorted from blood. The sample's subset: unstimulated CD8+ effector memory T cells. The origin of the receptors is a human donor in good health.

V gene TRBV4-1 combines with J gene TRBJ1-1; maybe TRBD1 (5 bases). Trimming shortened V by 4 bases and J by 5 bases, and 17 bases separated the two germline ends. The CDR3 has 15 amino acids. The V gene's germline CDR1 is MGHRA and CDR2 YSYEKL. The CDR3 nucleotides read TGCGCCAGCAGCCTAAGCGGTACAGGAAGAACTGAAGCTTTCTTT. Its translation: CASSLSGTGRTEAFF.

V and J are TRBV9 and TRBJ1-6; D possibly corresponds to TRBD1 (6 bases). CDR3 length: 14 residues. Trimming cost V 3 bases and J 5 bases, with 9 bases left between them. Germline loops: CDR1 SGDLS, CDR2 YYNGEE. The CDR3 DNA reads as TGTGCCAGCAGCGCCTCAGGGGATAATTCACCCCTCCACTTT. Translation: CASSASGDNSPLHF.

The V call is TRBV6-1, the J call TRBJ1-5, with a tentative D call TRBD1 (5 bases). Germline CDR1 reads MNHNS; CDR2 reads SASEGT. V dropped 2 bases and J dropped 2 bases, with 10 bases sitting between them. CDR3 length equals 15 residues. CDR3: CASSETGAGNQPQHF. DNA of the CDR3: TGTGCCAGCAGTGAAACCGGGGCGGGCAATCAGCCCCAGCATTTT.

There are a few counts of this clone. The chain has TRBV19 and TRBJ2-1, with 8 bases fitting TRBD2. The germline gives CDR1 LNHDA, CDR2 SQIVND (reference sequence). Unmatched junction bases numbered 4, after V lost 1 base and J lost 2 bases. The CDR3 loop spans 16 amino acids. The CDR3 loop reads CASSIGAGGTYNEQFF. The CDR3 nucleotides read TGTGCCAGTAGTATAGGGGCGGGGGGCACCTACAATGAGCAGTTCTTC.

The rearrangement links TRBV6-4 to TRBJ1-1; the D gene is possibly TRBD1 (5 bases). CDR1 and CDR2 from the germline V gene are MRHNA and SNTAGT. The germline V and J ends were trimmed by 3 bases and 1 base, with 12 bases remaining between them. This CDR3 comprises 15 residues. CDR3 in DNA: TGTGCCAGCAGTGAAACCGGGACGGGGAACACTGAAGCTTTCTTT. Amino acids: CASSETGTGNTEAFF.

CDR3 amino acids: CASSQGAGMNTEAFF. DNA of the CDR3: TGCGCCAGCAGCCAAGGGGCAGGAATGAACACTGAAGCTTTCTTT. The rearrangement links TRBV4-3 to TRBJ1-1; D unresolved. Trimming cost V 1 base and J 0 bases, with 9 bases left between them. This CDR3 has 15 amino acids. Germline assignment: CDR1 LGHNA and CDR2 YSLEER.

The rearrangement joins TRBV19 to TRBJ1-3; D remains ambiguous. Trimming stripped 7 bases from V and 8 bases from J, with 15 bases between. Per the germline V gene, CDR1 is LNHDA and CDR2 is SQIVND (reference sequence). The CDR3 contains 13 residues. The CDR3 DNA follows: TGTGCCAGTACCATGGACTTTTCAGACACCATATATTTT. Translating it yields CASTMDFSDTIYF.

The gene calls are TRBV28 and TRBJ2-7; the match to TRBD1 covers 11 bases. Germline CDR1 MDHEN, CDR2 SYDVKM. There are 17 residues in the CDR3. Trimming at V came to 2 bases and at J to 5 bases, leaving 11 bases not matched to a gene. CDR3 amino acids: CASSLAGFGQGADEQYF. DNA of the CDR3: TGTGCCAGCAGTTTAGCGGGTTTTGGACAGGGGGCCGACGAGCAGTACTTC.

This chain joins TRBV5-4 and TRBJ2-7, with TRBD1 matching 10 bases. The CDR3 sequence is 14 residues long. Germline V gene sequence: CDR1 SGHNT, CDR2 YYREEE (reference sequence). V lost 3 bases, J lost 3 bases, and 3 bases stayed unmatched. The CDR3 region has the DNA TGTGCCAGCAGCTGGGACAGGGGTCTCTACGAGCAGTACTTC. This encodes CASSWDRGLYEQYF.

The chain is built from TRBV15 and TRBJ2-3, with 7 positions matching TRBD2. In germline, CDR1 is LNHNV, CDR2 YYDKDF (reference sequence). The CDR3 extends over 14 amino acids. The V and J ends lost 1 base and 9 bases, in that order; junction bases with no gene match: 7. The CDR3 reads CATSRGDAGDTQYF. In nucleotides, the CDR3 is TGTGCCACCAGCAGAGGGGACGCGGGGGACACGCAGTATTTT.

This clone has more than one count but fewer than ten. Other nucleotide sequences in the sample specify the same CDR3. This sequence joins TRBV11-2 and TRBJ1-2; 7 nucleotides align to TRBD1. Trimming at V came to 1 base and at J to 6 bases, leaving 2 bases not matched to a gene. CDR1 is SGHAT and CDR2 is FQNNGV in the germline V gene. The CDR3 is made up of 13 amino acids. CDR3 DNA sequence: TGTGCCAGCAGCTTAGGGACAGGAGATGGCTACACCTTC. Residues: CASSLGTGDGYTF.

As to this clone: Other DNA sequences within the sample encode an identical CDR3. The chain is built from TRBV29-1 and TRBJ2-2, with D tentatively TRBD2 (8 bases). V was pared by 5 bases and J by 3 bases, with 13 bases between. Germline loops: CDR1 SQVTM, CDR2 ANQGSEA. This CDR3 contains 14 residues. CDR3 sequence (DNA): TGCAGCGTTAGGGGGCGGGGGGACACCGGGGAGCTGTTTTTT. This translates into CSVRGRGDTGELFF.

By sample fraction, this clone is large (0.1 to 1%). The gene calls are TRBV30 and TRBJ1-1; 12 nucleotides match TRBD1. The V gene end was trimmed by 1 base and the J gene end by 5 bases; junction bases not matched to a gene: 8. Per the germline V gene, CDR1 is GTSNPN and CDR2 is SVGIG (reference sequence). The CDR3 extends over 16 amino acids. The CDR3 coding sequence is TGTGCCTGGAGTGAGCACCCGGGACAGGGGGCAACTGAAGCTTTCTTT. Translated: CAWSEHPGQGATEAFF. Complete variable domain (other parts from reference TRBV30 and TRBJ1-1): SQTIHQWPATLVQPVGSPLSLECTVEGTSNPNLYWYRQAAGRGLQLLFYSVGIGQISSEVPQNLSASRPQDRQFILSSKKLLLSDSGFYLCAWSEHPGQGATEAFFGQGTRLTVV.

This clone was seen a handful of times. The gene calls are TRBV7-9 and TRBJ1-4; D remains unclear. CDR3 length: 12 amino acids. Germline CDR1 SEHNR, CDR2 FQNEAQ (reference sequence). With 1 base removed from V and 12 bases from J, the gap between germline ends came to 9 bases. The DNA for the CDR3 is TGTGCCAGCAGCTTAGGGGCGAGGGAACTGTTTTTT. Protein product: CASSLGARELFF.